This TCR beta chain was recovered during a study of Graves' ophthalmopathy and Graves' hyperthyroidism. Clinical symptoms and serum thyroxine were used for diagnosis; TRAb, thyroid ultrasound and orbital computed tomography were also relied on. This clonotype was observed a handful of times. The V gene end was trimmed by 4 bases and the J gene end by 6 bases; junction bases not matched to a gene: 3. CDR1 is SGHDT and CDR2 is YYEEEE in the germline V gene. CDR3 size: 13 residues. Amplification from RNA transcripts yielded the TCR beta CDR3 regions. The authors performed first-round RT-PCR with HTBI primers and then a second-round multiplex PCR. TCRdb re-called the multiplex PCR reads through MiXCR, storing one row per CDR3 protein. Among around 1,000,000 distinct CDR3 sequences listed, about 35% were seen once.

Sequenced input: peripheral blood or thyroid tissue (not recorded which). The genes are TRBV5-6 and TRBJ2-7; 11 bases match TRBD2. This TCR came from an adult man with Graves' hyperthyroidism. The CDR3 nucleotides are TGTGCCAGCAGCGAGCTAGCGGGAGGCGAGCAGTACTTC. It specifies CASSELAGGEQYF.